The source of this T cell receptor beta chain is a study of blood T cell repertoires in COVID-19. Study processing details: Estimates of nucleated cell counts were drawn from the amplification of reference gene primers. Method: immunoSEQ multiplex PCR; TCRdb's copy keeps in-frame clones and lacks some. V and J calls plus clone size are reproduced from that table; the DNA served to infer D and trimming. The repertoire holds approximately 160,000 clones, with about four fifths as singletons. This CDR3 contains 15 residues. J lost 7 bases, V lost 5 bases, and 9 bases had no gene match. From germline, CDR1 is LNHDA and CDR2 SQIVND (reference sequence).

The sample taken for sequencing was peripheral blood. The chain uses TRBV19 and TRBJ2-4, with TRBD2 identical over 9 bases. This TCR was recovered from a man aged 35 to 55 who had recovered from COVID-19. CDR3 amino acids: CASSPPGLAINIQYF. The CDR3, as DNA: TGTGCCAGTAGTCCGCCGGGACTAGCAATCAACATTCAGTACTTC.